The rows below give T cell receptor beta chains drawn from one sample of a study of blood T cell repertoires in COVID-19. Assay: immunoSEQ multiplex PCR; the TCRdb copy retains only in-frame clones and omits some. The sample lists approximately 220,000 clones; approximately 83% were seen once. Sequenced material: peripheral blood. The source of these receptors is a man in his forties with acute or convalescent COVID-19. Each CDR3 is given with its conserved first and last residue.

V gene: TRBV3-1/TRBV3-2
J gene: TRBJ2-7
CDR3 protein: CASSPWDRGGAQYF

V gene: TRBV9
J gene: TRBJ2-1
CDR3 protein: CASSALSAGVHNEQFF

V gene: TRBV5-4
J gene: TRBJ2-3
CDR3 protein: CASSAESGTGATDTQYF

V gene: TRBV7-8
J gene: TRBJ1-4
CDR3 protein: CASSPRRDEKLFF

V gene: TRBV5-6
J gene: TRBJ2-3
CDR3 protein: CASSSSIPQDTQYF

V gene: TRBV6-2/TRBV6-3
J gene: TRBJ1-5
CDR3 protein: CASSPPGSQNQPQHF

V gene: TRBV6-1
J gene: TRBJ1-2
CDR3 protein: CASSEGPGRNYGYTF

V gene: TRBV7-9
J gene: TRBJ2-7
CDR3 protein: CASGRDGSYEQYF

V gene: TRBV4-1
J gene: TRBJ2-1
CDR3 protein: CASSPGQYNEQFF

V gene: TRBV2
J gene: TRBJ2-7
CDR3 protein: CASSGGQGSYEQYF

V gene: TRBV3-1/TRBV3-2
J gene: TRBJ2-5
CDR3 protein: CASSDRDIQETQYF

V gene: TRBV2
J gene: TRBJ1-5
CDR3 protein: CASSEQGLGNQPQHF

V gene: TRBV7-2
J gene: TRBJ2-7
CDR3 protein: CASSSGLIPYEQYF

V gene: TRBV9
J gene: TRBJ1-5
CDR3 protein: CASSEGGYQPQHF

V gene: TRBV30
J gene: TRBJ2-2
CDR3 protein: CAWMGRLGTGELFF

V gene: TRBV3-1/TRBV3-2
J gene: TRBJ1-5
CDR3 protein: CASSQEVQAEVQPQHF

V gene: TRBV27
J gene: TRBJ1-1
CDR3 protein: CASSFNAGNTEAFF

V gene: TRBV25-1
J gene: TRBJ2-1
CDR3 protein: CASSLPGESNEQFF

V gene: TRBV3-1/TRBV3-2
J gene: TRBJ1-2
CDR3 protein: CASSQSSKTSHGYTF

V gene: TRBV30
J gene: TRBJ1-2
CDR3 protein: CAWSATGYGYTF

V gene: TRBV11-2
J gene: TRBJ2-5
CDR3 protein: CASSGWASGSRETQYF

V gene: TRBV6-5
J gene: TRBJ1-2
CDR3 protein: CASSPETGANGYTF

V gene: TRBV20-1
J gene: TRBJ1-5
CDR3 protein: CSASDHRTAPERWPQHF

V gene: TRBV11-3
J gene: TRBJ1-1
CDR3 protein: CASSWEMNTEAFF

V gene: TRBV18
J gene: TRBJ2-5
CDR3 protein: CASSLYGLAGETQYF

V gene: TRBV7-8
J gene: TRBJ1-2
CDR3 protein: CASSLGANLYGYTF

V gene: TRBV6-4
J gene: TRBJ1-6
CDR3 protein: CASSDGRQGTGSPLHF

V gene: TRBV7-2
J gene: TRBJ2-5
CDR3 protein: CASSLDHGKTQYF

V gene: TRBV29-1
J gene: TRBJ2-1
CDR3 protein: CSGGLAGFNEQFF

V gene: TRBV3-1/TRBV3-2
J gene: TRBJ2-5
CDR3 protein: CASSLTSAETQYF

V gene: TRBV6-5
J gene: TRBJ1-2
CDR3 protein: CASGNDRDRNYGYTF

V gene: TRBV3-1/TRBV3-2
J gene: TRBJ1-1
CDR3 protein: CASSRFPVPGTMNTEAFF

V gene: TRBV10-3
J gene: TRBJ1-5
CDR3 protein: CAISDAQGGNQPQHF

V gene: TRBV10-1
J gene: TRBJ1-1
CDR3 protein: CASSEAGVWTEAFF